This T cell receptor beta chain emerged from a study of blood T cell repertoires in COVID-19 (dated by TCRdb to 2020 to 2021). For the wider study: Collaborator samples came from the United States, Italy and Spain and covered acute and convalescent phases of COVID-19. The material from the prospective study consisted of cDNA or gDNA derived from T cells, B-cell-depleted T cells, or PBMCs. Subjects who had been exposed to COVID-19, were actively infected with it, or had recovered from it provided the deeply sampled blood TCRbeta repertoires that made up the dataset. The repertoires were released in a freely available public database meant as a resource for research on the immune response to SARS-CoV-2. Samples came from the ongoing ImmuneRACE study (first 160 participants) plus 1,254 subjects from 6 global collaborators. Nearly every sample came with metadata listing a de-identified subject ID, COVID-19 status, age in years and sex. HLA class I and class II types, where available, came from metadata supplied by the sample provider rather than from assay-based typing. Overall study outcomes, separate from this receptor: How much clinical and demographic metadata was included differed by source and by participant, and the metadata was provided uncurated.

TCRbeta CDR3 regions were amplified from genomic DNA by means of the immunoSEQ Assay, a bias-controlled multiplex PCR. For the original study's pipeline: The number of nucleated cells in each sample was estimated from the amplification of reference gene primers within the assay. To quantify the absolute abundance of each unique TCRbeta CDR3 rearrangement, sequence reads were collapsed and filtered. Productive Simpson clonality was computed per sample as the square root of Simpson's diversity index over productive rearrangements. TCRdb holds this immuneACCESS table with in-frame rearrangements only. Some clones are missing; in checked studies, unresolved V genes explain under half, and the rest has no known cause. For V, J and clone size, that table is used; D and trimming come from the DNA. The sample records 90,000 to 100,000 clones, 90% of which are singletons. In total, the top ten clones hold 5% to 5.5% of the sample.

V loses 6 bases at its end and J loses 4 bases; junction bases beyond the gene matches: 9. According to the germline V gene, CDR1 reads MNHEY and CDR2 reads SVGEGT. The CDR3 runs 16 amino acids, cysteine and phenylalanine included. Of the read, only the CDR3 DNA is kept; its 48 bases are in frame from base 1. Regarding this clone: The specificity of this receptor is unknown. The record has no base qualities; no much larger clone is one base away.

Whole blood was collected in K2EDTA tubes by collaborating institutions according to the institutions' own protocols. For TCRbeta analysis, collaborator samples were shipped as frozen whole blood, as isolated PBMCs, or as DNA extracted from either sample type. Input material: peripheral blood. The clonotype was recovered from a man aged 45-65 years with acute or convalescent COVID-19. This receptor chain uses TRBV6-2 or TRBV6-3 and TRBJ2-3, with 11 bases matching TRBD1. In nucleotides, the sequence is TGTGCCAGCAGCACTGTTCCGGGACAGGGGGCAGATACGCAGTATTTT. Translated, this gives CASSTVPGQGADTQYF.